This T cell receptor beta chain originates from a study of identical twins listed by TCRdb under 2016. Looking at the study overall: To test whether fetal clonotypes persist, the study used deep sequencing on TCR alpha and beta repertoires from monozygotic twins, unrelated adults of various ages, and cord blood. To rule out contamination, replicate twin experiments were performed at different times with different library preparation protocols.

At least ten counts were recorded for this clonotype. Its antigen remains unidentified. No much larger clonotype is one base removed from it; base qualities were not supplied. Every donor in the study was a healthy Caucasian. The paper as a whole reports these results and caveats: Because the same donors could not be followed over many years, the conclusions relied on cross-sectional statistical analysis. Zero-insertion analyses could be partly confounded by invariant T cells such as MAIT and iNKT, though diverse VJ usage argued against such confounding for most clonotypes. In monozygotic twins, recombination models systematically underestimated out-of-frame TCR alpha sharing, but the models matched the sharing seen between unrelated individuals. Abundant cord blood beta clonotypes had fewer insertions, young adult naive repertoires showed a similar but weaker trend, and memory repertoires showed no such trend. A weaker excess of twin sharing was found in beta out-of-frame sequences because the signal-to-noise ratio was lowered by fewer shared sequences. Compared with coincidental sharing between unrelated individuals, out-of-frame TCR alpha sequences shared between twins showed an excess of sequences with low generation probability.

The method was 5' RACE. Instrument on record: Illumina HiSeq 2000. A universal primer binding site was added through template switching, and the final cDNA carried a unique molecular identifier so that TCR cDNA molecules could be counted accurately. First-strand cDNA for TCR alpha and beta chains was synthesized from specific primers in the conserved constant-segment region. To control for contamination, every cDNA library was double barcoded, receiving both a SMART-Mk sample barcode and Illumina barcodes. TruSeq adapter sequences, together with Illumina sample barcodes, were added in two successive PCR steps. The Illumina HiSeq platform was used with custom primers to sequence TCR alpha and beta cDNA libraries. Concerning the study's data processing: MiGEC was used to process raw reads and extract unique molecular identifiers, and MiXCR was used to find CDR3 positions. For each individual, recombination models were inferred using an EM algorithm with the repgenHMM and IGoR tools. Shared clonotypes were analyzed with the tcR package in R, and sharing was normalized by the product of cloneset sizes. To study raw recombination without the effects of thymic and clonal selection, out-of-frame nonproductive sequences were analyzed. TCRdb trimmed public reads at Q25 via fastp, called clones via MiXCR and kept in-frame beta chains. Every distinct CDR3 protein forms one entry, paired with its most common genes and DNA. It is TCRdb's table, rather than the study itself, that gives the V and J calls and clone size. This sample has 1,800,000 or so distinct CDR3 sequences in its table, and about 30% of those were observed once. The top ten hold 0.25% to 0.3% of the sample.

The CDR3 measures 16 amino acids from cysteine to phenylalanine. Of all the DNA, just the CDR3 is kept, 48 bases in frame from base 1. The V end gives up 3 bases and the J end 2 bases, leaving 4 bases in the junction not matched to a gene. The germline V gene encodes CDR1 LGHNA and CDR2 YNFKEQ. The receptor was derived from a newborn girl in good health. This receptor chain uses TRBV4-2 and TRBJ2-3; 11 central nucleotides agree with TRBD2. The sample comprised cord blood. For the CDR3, the sequence is CASSQIAGGYTDTQYF. The DNA sequence follows: TGTGCCAGCAGCCAGATAGCGGGAGGGTACACAGATACGCAGTATTTT.